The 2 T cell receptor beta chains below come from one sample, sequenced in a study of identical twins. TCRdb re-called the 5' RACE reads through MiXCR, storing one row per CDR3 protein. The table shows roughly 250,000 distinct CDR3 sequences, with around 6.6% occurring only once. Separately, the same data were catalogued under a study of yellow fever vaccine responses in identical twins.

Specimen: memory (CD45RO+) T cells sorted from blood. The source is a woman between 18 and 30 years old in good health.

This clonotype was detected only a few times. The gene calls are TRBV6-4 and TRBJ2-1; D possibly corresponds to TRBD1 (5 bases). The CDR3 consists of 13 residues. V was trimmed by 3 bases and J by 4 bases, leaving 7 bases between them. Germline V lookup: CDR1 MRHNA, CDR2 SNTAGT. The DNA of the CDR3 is TGTGCCAGCAGTGAGACAGAGTACAATGAGCAGTTCTTC. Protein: CASSETEYNEQFF.

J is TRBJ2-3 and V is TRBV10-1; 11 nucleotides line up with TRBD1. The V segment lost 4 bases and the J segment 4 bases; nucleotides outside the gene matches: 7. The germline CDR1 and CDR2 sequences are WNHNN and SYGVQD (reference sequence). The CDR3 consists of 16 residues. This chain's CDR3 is CASSATGQGGPDTQYF. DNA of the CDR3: TGCGCCAGCAGTGCGACGGGACAGGGGGGCCCAGATACGCAGTATTTT.